This T cell receptor beta chain was observed in a study of PD-L1 blockade in urothelial cancer. Study in general: Before enrollment, 0 to 3 chemotherapy regimens had been given to patients. It was at 3 weeks (second dose) and 6 weeks after treatment start that blood was analyzed.

Only in-frame clones appear in the TCRdb table, and some are missing; sequencing was by immunoSEQ multiplex PCR. The data contain some 80,000 clones, around four fifths of them singletons. The time point here: pretreatment peripheral blood. Patients were diagnosed with urothelial carcinoma, either locally advanced or metastatic. V was cut by 5 bases and J by 4 bases, with 14 bases left in between. Germline V gene sequence: CDR1 SEHNR, CDR2 FQNEAQ (reference sequence). This CDR3 is 14 amino acids long. This receptor was obtained from a man between 35 and 55 years old with urothelial cancer. Sequences were derived from PBMCs, sampled around atezolizumab (anti-PD-L1) treatment. The rearrangement joins TRBV7-9 to TRBJ1-1; D is perhaps TRBD1 (6 bases). The CDR3 nucleotides read TGTGCCAGCAGCCCACAGGACAGAACCACTGAAGCTTTCTTT. This codes for CASSPQDRTTEAFF. Full variable domain (outside the CDR3, taken from reference TRBV7-9 and TRBJ1-1): DTGVSQNPRHKITKRGQNVTFRCDPISEHNRLYWYRQTLGQGPEFLTYFQNEAQLEKSRLLSDRFSAERPKGSFSTLEIQRTEQGDSAMYLCASSPQDRTTEAFFGQGTRLTVV.